In its sample, the clone carrying this TCR beta chain was seen a few times. The antigen remains undetermined. This record belongs to a study of T cell repertoires in cytomegalovirus infection. On the study more broadly: The public TCR beta signatures pointed to both CMV infection and matching HLA type.

The CDR3 runs 14 residues. Germline V gene sequence: CDR1 DFQATT, CDR2 SNEGSKA (reference sequence). Trimming at V came to 7 bases and at J to 7 bases, leaving 11 bases not matched to a gene. One entry per CDR3 protein results from TCRdb running MiXCR on the reads. Among 640,000 or so distinct CDR3 sequences, around 31% were seen once, and the ten largest hold 18%. Overall study findings and caveats: Using cumulative public TCR beta family frequency, the authors identified those who carried CMV together with the relevant HLA.

This receptor was obtained from a human donor in good health (CMV status not recorded). Some clones in this sample may be carry-over from other donors' samples. The chain has TRBV20-1 and TRBJ2-1; 9 bases are a match to TRBD2. This specimen consisted of cultured PBMCs, obtained from culture after CMV antigen stimulation. CDR3 sequence (DNA): TGCAGTGGATCCCCTAGCGGGAACGGGAATGAGCAGTTCTTC. As protein: CSGSPSGNGNEQFF.